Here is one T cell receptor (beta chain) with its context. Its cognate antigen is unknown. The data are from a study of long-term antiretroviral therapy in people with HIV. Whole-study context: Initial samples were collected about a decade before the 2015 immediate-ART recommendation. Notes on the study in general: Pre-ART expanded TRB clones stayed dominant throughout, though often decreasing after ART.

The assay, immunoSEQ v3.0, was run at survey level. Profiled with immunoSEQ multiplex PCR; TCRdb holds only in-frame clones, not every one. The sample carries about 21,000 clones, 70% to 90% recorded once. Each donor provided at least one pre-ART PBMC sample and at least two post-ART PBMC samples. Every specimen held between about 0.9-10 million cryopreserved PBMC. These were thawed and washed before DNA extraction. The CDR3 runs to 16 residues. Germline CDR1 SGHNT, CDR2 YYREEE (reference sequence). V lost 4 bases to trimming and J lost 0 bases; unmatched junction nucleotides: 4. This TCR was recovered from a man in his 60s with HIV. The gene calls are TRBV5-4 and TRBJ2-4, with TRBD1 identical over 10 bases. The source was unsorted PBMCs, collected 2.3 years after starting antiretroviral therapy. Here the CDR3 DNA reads TGTGCCAGCAGCCAATGGGACAGGGGAGCCAAAAACATTCAGTACTTC. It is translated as CASSQWDRGAKNIQYF.